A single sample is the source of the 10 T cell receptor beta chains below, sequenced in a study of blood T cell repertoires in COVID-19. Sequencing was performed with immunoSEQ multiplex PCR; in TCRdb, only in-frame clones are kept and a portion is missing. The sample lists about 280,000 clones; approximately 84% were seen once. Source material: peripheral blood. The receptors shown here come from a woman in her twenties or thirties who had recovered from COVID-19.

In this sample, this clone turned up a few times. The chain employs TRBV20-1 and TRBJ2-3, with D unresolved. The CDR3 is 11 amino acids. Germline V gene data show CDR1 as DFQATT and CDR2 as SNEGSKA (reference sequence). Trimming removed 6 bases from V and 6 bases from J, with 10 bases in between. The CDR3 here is CSATLEDTQYF. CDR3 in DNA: TGCAGTGCCACCCTCGAGGATACGCAGTATTTT.

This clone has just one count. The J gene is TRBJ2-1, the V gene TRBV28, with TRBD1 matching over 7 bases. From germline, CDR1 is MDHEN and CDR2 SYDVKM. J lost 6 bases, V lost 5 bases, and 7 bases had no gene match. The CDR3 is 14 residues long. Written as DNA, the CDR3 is TGTGCCAGCAGTAACCGACAGGGAACCAATGAGCAGTTCTTC. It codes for CASSNRQGTNEQFF.

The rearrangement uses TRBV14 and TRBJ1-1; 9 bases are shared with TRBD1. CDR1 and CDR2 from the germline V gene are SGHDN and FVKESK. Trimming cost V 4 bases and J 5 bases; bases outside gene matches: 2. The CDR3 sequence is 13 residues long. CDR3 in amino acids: CASSRQGDTEAFF. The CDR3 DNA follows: TGTGCCAGCAGCCGACAGGGGGATACTGAAGCTTTCTTT.

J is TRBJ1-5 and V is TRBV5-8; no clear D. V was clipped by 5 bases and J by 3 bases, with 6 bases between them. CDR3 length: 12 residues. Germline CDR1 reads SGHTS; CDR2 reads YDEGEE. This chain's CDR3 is CASRSSNQPQHF. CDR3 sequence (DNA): TGTGCCAGCAGATCGTCCAATCAGCCCCAGCATTTT.

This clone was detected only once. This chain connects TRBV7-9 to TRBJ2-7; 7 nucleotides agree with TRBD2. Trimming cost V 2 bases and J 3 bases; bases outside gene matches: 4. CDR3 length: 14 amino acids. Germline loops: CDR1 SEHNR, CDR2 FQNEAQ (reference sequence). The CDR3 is CASSLSASGYEQYF. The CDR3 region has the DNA TGTGCCAGCAGCTTATCGGCTAGCGGCTACGAGCAGTACTTC.

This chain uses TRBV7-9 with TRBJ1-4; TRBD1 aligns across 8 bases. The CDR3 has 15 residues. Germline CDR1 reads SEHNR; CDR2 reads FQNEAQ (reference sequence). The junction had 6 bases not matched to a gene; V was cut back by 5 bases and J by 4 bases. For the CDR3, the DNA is TGTGCCAGCAGCCTCGGGACAGGTCGTAATGAAAAACTGTTTTTT. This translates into CASSLGTGRNEKLFF.

This chain's CDR3 is CASSPVPGQGHGYTF. The CDR3, as DNA: TGTGCCAGCAGCCCGGTGCCGGGACAGGGTCATGGCTACACCTTC. V and J are TRBV7-9 and TRBJ1-2; 9 nucleotides match TRBD1. The germline V gene has CDR1 SEHNR and CDR2 FQNEAQ (reference sequence). This CDR3 contains 15 residues. V shed 5 bases, J shed 6 bases, and the junction held 10 bases outside the gene matches.

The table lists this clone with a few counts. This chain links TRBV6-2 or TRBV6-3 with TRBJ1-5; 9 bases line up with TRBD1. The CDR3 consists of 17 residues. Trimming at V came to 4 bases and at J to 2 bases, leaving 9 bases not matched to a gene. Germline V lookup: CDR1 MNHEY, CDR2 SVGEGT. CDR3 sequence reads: CASSFHIRQGGNQPQHF. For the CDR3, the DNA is TGTGCCAGCAGTTTCCATATTAGACAGGGGGGCAATCAGCCCCAGCATTTT.

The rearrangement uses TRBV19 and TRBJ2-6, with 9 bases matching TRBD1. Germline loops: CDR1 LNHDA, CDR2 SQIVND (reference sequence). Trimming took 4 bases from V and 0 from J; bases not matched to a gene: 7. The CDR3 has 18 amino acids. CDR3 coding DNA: TGTGCCAGTAGTACCCGGGACAGGGCCACCTCTGGGGCCAACGTCCTGACTTTC. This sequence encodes CASSTRDRATSGANVLTF.

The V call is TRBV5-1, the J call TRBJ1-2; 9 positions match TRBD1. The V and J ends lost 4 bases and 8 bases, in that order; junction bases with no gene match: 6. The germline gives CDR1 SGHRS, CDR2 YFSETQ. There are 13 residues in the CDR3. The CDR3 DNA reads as TGCGCCAGCAGCATTGGACAGGGGCGAGGCTACACCTTC. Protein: CASSIGQGRGYTF. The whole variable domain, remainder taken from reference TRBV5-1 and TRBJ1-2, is KAGVTQTPRYLIKTRGQQVTLSCSPISGHRSVSWYQQTPGQGLQFLFEYFSETQRNKGNFPGRFSGRQFSNSRSEMNVSTLELGDSALYLCASSIGQGRGYTFGSGTRLTVV.